The TCR beta chain under discussion was sequenced for a study of identical twins. Whole-study findings and limits: The authors noted that invariant MAIT and iNKT cells could partly confound zero-insertion analyses.

In this sample, this clonotype turned up a few times. Its antigen is as yet unknown. The germline V gene encodes CDR1 SEHNR and CDR2 FQNEAQ (reference sequence). This CDR3 is built from 13 residues. The V end lost 5 bases, the J end lost 3 bases, and 11 bases lay between the germline ends. TCRdb re-derived calls from the 5' RACE reads in MiXCR, one entry per CDR3 protein. The table lists fewer than 650,000 distinct CDR3 sequences, nearly 10% of them singletons. Separately, the same data were catalogued under a study of yellow fever vaccine responses in identical twins.

This TCR was recovered from a woman between 18 and 29 years old in good health. The chain recombines TRBV7-9 with TRBJ2-7; tentatively, D is TRBD1 (6 bases). Sequencing was carried out using PBMCs. CDR3 nucleotide sequence: TGTGCCAGCAGCCGTCCACAGGGCTACGAGCAGTACTTC. Translated, it gives CASSRPQGYEQYF.